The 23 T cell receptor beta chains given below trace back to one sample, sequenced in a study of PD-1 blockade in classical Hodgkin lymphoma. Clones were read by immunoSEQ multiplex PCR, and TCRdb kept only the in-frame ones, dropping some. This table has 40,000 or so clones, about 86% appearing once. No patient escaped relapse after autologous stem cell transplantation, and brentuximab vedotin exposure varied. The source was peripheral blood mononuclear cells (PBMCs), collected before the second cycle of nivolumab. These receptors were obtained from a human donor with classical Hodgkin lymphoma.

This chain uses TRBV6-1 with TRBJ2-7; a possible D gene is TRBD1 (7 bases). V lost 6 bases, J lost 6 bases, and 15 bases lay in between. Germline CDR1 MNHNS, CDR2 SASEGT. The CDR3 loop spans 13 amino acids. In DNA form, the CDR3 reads TGTGCCAGCAGGGAGGGGGCTTTGCCCGAGCAGTACTTC. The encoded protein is CASREGALPEQYF.

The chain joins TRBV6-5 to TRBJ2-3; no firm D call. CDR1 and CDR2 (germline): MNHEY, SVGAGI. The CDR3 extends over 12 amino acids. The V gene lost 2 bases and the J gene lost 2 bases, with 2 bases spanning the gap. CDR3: CASSYATDTQYF. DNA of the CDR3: TGTGCCAGCAGTTACGCCACAGATACGCAGTATTTT.

CDR3 in DNA: TGTGCCAGCAGCCCAGGGAGACAGGCCAAAAACATTCAGTACTTC. It specifies CASSPGRQAKNIQYF. J is TRBJ2-4 and V is TRBV9, with D perhaps being TRBD1 or TRBD2 (5 bases each). Germline V CDR1 and CDR2: SGDLS, YYNGEE. Deletions cut 4 bases from V and 1 base from J, with 12 bases between. The CDR3 length is 15 residues.

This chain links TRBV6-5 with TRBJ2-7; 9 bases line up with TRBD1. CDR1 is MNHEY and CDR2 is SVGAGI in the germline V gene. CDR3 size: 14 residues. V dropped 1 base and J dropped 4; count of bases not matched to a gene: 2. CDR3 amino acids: CASSYFGQGYEQYF. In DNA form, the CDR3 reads TGTGCCAGCAGTTACTTTGGACAGGGGTACGAGCAGTACTTC.

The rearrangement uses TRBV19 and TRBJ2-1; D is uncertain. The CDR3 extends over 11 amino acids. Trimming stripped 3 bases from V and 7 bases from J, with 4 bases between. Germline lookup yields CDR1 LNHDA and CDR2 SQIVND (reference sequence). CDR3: CASSISNEQFF. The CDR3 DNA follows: TGTGCCAGTAGTATTTCGAATGAGCAGTTCTTC.

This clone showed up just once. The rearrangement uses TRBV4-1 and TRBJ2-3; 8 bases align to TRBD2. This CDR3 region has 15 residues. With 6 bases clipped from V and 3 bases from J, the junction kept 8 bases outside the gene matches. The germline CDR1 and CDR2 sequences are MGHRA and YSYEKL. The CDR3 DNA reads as TGCGCCAGCAGTATCCTCGGGGGGGGTACAGATACGCAGTATTTT. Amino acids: CASSILGGGTDTQYF.

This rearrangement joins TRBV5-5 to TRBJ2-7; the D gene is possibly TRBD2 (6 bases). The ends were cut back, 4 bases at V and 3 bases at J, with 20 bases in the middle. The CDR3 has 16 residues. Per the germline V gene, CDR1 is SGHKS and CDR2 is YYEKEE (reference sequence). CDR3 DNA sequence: TGTGCCAGCAGCCCCGTGCCAGGGAGGCAAGGCTACGAGCAGTACTTC. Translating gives CASSPVPGRQGYEQYF.

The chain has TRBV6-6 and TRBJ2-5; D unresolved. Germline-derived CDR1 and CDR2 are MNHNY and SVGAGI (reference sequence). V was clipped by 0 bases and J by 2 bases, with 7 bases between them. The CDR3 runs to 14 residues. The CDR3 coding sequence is TGTGCCAGCAGTTACTCGAGGTCTCAAGAGACCCAGTACTTC. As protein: CASSYSRSQETQYF.

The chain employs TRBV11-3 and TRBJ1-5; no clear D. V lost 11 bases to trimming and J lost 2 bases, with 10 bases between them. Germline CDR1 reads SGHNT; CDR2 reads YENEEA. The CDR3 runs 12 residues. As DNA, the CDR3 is TGTGCCCCTTCCGGGCGCAATCAGCCCCAGCATTTT. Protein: CAPSGRNQPQHF.

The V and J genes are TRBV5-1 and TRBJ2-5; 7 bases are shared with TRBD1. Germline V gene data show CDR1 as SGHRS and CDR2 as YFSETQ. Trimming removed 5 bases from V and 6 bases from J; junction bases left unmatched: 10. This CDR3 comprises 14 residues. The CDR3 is CASSSGTVTKTQYF. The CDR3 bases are TGCGCCAGCAGTTCTGGGACAGTCACAAAGACCCAGTACTTC.

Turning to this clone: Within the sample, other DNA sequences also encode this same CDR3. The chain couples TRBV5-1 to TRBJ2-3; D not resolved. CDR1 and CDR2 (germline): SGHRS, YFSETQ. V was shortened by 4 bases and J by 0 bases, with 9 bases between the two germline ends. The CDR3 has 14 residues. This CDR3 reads CASSLDGSTDTQYF. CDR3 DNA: TGCGCCAGCAGCCTGGACGGAAGCACAGATACGCAGTATTTT.

The CDR3 loop is CASSLGQTWGYTF. The CDR3 nucleotides read TGTGCCAGCAGCTTAGGGCAGACGTGGGGCTACACCTTC. The chain has TRBV7-8 and TRBJ1-2; unclear D gene. V lost 1 base to trimming and J lost 8 bases, with 11 bases between them. CDR1 is SGHVS and CDR2 is FQNEAQ in the germline V gene. The CDR3 has 13 amino acids.

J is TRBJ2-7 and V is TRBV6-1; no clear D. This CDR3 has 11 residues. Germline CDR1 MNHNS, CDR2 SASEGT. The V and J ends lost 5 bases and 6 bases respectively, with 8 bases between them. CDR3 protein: CASSRSAEQYF. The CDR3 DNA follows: TGTGCCAGCAGTCGAAGCGCCGAGCAGTACTTC.

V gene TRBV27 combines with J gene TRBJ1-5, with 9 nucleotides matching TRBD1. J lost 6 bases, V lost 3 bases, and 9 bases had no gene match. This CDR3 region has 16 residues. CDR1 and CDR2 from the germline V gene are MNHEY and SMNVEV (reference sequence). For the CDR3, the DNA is TGTGCCAGCAGTTTCACCGGGACAGGGAGCGGTCAGCCCCAGCATTTT. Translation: CASSFTGTGSGQPQHF.

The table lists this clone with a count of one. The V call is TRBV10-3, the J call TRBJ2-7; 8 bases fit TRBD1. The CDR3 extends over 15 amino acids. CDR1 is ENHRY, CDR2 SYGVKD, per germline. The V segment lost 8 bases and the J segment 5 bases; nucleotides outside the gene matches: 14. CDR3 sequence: CAISSSTGVKDEQYF. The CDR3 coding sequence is TGTGCCATCTCTTCCTCGACAGGGGTTAAAGACGAGCAGTACTTC.

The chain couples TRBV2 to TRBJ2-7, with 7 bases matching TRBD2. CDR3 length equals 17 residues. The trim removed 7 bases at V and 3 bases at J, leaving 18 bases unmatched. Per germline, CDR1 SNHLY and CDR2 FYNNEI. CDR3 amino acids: CASILGGERDPNYEQYF. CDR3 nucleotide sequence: TGTGCCAGCATCCTTGGGGGTGAGCGGGACCCGAACTACGAGCAGTACTTC. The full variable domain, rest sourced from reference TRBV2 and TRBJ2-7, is EPEVTQTPSHQVTQMGQEVILRCVPISNHLYFYWYRQILGQKVEFLVSFYNNEISEKSEIFDDQFSVERPDGSNFTLKIRSTKLEDSAMYFCASILGGERDPNYEQYFGPGTRLTVT.

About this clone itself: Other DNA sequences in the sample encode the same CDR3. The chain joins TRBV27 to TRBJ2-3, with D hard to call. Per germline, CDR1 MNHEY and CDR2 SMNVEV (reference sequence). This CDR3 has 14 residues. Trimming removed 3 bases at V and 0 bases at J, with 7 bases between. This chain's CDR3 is CASSFSTSTDTQYF. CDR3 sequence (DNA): TGTGCCAGCAGTTTCTCAACTAGCACAGATACGCAGTATTTT.

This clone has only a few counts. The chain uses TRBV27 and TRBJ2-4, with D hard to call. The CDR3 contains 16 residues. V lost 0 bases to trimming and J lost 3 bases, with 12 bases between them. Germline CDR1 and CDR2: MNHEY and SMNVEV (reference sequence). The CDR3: CASSLSWGMGKNIQYF. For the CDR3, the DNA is TGTGCCAGCAGTTTATCATGGGGTATGGGCAAAAACATTCAGTACTTC.

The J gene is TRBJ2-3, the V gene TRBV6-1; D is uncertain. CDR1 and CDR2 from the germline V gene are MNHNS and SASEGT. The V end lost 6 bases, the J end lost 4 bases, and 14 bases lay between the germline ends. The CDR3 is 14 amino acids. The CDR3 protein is CASRVTLAADTQYF. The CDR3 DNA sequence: TGTGCCAGCAGGGTGACCCTGGCTGCAGATACGCAGTATTTT.

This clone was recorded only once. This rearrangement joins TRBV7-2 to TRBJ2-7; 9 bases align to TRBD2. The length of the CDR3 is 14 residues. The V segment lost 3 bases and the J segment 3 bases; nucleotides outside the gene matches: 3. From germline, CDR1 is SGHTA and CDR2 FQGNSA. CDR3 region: CASSLSSGNYEQYF. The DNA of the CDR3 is TGTGCCAGCAGCTTGTCTAGCGGGAACTACGAGCAGTACTTC. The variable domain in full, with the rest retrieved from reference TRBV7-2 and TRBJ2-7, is GAGVSQSPSNKVTEKGKDVELRCDPISGHTALYWYRQSLGQGLEFLIYFQGNSAPDKSGLPSDRFSAERTGGSVSTLTIQRTQQEDSAVYLCASSLSSGNYEQYFGPGTRLTVT.

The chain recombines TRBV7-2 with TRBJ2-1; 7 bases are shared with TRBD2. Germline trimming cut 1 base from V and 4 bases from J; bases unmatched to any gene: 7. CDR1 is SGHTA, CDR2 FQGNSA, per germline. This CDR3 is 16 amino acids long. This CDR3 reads CASSLEVAGWYNEQFF. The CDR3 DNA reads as TGTGCCAGCAGCTTAGAGGTAGCGGGCTGGTACAATGAGCAGTTCTTC.

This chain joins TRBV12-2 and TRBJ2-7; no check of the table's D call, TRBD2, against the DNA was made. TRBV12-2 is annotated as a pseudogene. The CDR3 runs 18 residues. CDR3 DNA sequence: TGTGCAAGTCGCCCCCGGACGGCGCCGGGGGGGAGGGCCTACGAGCAGTACTTC. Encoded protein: CASRPRTAPGGRAYEQYF.

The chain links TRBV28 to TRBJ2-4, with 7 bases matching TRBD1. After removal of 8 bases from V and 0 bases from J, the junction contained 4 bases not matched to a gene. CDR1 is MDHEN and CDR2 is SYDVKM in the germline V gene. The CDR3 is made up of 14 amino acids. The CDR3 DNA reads TGTGCCAGCCAGACAGGGATAGCCAAAAACATTCAGTACTTC. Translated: CASQTGIAKNIQYF.